This T cell receptor beta chain was recorded in a study of T cell repertoires in ileal Crohn's disease. About the research overall: About half received postoperative treatment, some 11 with thiopurines and around 20 anti-TNF.

Patients were adults with ileal or ileocolonic Crohn's disease needing resection. This clone was counted between two and nine times. The target antigen is unknown. Clones were sequenced by immunoSEQ multiplex PCR, and TCRdb holds only the in-frame ones, with some missing. Among about 6,400 clones listed, roughly 77% were seen once. Regarding the study as a whole: High-frequency clones were more common in sorted CD8 than CD4 cells. All patients with clonality above 26.8% had endoscopic recurrence.

The CDR3 runs to 15 residues. The J segment lost 2 bases and the V segment lost 2 bases, leaving 6 bases of the junction unmatched. Germline V CDR1 and CDR2: SGDLS, YYNGEE. Sequencing was carried out using ileal tissue. V is TRBV9 and J is TRBJ2-7; 8 nucleotides line up with TRBD2. The receptor comes from an adult with Crohn's disease. Here the CDR3 DNA reads TGTGCCAGCAGCGTTTTAACTAGCGGACCCTACGAGCAGTACTTC. Amino acid sequence: CASSVLTSGPYEQYF.